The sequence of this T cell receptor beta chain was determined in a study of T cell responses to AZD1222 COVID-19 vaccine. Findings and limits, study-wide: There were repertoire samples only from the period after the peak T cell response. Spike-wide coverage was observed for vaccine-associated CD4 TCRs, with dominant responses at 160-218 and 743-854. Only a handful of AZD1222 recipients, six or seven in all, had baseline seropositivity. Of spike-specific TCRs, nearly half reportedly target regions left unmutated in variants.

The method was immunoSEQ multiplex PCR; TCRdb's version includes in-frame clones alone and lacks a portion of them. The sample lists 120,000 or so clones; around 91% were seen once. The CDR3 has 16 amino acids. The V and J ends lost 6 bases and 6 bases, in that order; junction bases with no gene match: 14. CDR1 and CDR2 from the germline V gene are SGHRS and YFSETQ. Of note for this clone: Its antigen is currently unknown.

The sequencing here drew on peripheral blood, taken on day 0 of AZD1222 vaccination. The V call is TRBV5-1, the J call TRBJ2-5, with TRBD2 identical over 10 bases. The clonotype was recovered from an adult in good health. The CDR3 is CASMASSGSGEQTQYF. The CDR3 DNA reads TGCGCCAGCATGGCGTCTAGCGGGAGTGGGGAACAGACCCAGTACTTC.